This is a list of T cell receptor beta chains from one sample in a study of T cells in Graves' hyperthyroidism and ophthalmopathy. A single record per CDR3 protein comes from TCRdb applying MiXCR to the multiplex PCR reads. Of 150,000 or so distinct CDR3 sequences in the sample, just under 9.5% are singletons; the top ten hold 22%. Material for sequencing was blood. These receptors were taken from a woman under 30 with Graves' hyperthyroidism that later progressed to Graves' ophthalmopathy. CDR3s include the opening cysteine and the closing phenylalanine or tryptophan. A D gene is named only where the DNA matches it firmly. Part of the rows lack a size; the others show once, few, many or a class for expanded clones.

clone size	J gene	D gene	CDR3 length	V gene	CDR3 DNA	CDR3 protein
many	TRBJ2-7	-	13	TRBV3-1	TGTGCCAGCAGCCGAGCGTCCCCCGGCGAGCAGTACTTC	CASSRASPGEQYF
many	TRBJ2-7	-	13	TRBV28	TGTGCCAGCCTTCGGGACAACTCCTACGAGCAGTACTTC	CASLRDNSYEQYF
few	TRBJ2-3	-	11	TRBV11-2	TGTGCCAGCACCCGAGGTGATACGCAGTATTTT	CASTRGDTQYF
many	TRBJ2-3	-	14	TRBV11-2	TGTGCCAGCAGCTTAGTGGGGACCCCAGATACGCAGTATTTT	CASSLVGTPDTQYF
many	TRBJ1-3	-	13	TRBV15	TGTGCCACCAGCAGGGACGGTGGAAACACCATATATTTT	CATSRDGGNTIYF
many	TRBJ1-4	TRBD1	19	TRBV20-1	TGCAGTGCTAACCCTTCAGGGGGCGAGGGTTTGATAACTAATGAAAAACTGTTTTTT	CSANPSGGEGLITNEKLFF
many	TRBJ1-2	-	14	TRBV10-3	TGTGCCATCAGTGAGTCGGCAGTTAACTATGGCTACACCTTC	CAISESAVNYGYTF
many	TRBJ2-2	TRBD2	18	TRBV11-2	TGTGCCAGCAGCCGGTCGGGTTGGGGAGGGCAGGACACCGGGGAGCTGTTTTTT	CASSRSGWGGQDTGELFF
many	TRBJ1-2	-	16	TRBV3-1	TGTGCCAGCAGCCAAGCGGGGGGGGGTGCTAACTATGGCTACACCTTC	CASSQAGGGANYGYTF
many	TRBJ2-5	-	15	TRBV5-8	TGTGCCAGCAGCCCCGATGGGCTAGCGAGAGAGACCCAGTACTTC	CASSPDGLARETQYF
many	TRBJ2-5	-	10	TRBV20-1	TGCAGTGCCAACCAAGAGACCCAGTACTTC	CSANQETQYF
many	TRBJ1-1	-	14	TRBV6-1	TGTGCCAGCAGTGAAGGGGTAAACTTCGCTGAAGCTTTCTTT	CASSEGVNFAEAFF
many	TRBJ1-1	TRBD1	13	TRBV19	TGTGCCGTCCGACAGGGCATGAACACTGAAGCTTTCTTT	CAVRQGMNTEAFF
many	TRBJ2-5	TRBD2	16	TRBV2	TGTGCCACCATGACTAGCGGGGGGTACCACCGTGAGACCCAGTACTTC	CATMTSGGYHRETQYF
many	TRBJ2-1	TRBD2	15	TRBV9	TGTGCCAGCAGCGTCGGGACTAGCGGGAACAATGAGCAGTTCTTC	CASSVGTSGNNEQFF
many	TRBJ1-4	TRBD1	14	TRBV2	TGTGCCAGCAGTGAAGGGACAGGGGTTGAAAAACTGTTTTTT	CASSEGTGVEKLFF
many	TRBJ1-4	TRBD1	15	TRBV3-1	TGTGCCAGCAGCCAAGGACAGGGGGCGCGTGAAAAACTGTTTTTT	CASSQGQGAREKLFF
many	TRBJ1-3	-	14	TRBV7-2	TGTGCCAGCAGCTTAGGGGGATCTGGAAACACCATATATTTT	CASSLGGSGNTIYF
many	TRBJ2-5	TRBD2	14	TRBV7-8	TGTGCCAGCAGCCCAACTAGCGGCCAAGAGACCCAGTACTTC	CASSPTSGQETQYF
many	TRBJ1-1	-	14	TRBV2	TGTGCCAGCAGTGAACAGGGGATGAACACTGAAGCTTTCTTT	CASSEQGMNTEAFF
many	TRBJ2-7	-	13	TRBV19	TGTGCCAGTAGTATCTCCGGGGGAGACGAGCAGTACTTC	CASSISGGDEQYF
many	TRBJ1-4	TRBD1	14	TRBV11-2	TGTGCCAGCAGGGGACAGGGGGCAGGTGAAAAACTGTTTTTT	CASRGQGAGEKLFF
many	TRBJ2-5	-	15	TRBV20-1	TGCAGTGCTAGTCCCCTAAGGTTAAGGGGAGAGACCCAGTACTTC	CSASPLRLRGETQYF
many	TRBJ2-7	-	14	TRBV7-2	TGTGCCAGCAGCCCTTTAATAAACTCCTACGAGCAGTACTTC	CASSPLINSYEQYF
-	TRBJ2-2	TRBD1	16	TRBV9	TGTGCCAGCAGCGTGGACAGGGTCTCAGAAACCGGGGAGCTGTTTTTT	CASSVDRVSETGELFF
many	TRBJ2-1	-	14	TRBV7-8	TGTGCCAGCAGCTTAGTACCCCACAACAATGAGCAGTTCTTC	CASSLVPHNNEQFF
few	TRBJ2-1	TRBD1	14	TRBV28	TGTGCCAGCAGATCCCGGACAGGGTACAATGAGCAGTTCTTC	CASRSRTGYNEQFF
-	TRBJ2-7	TRBD2	13	TRBV30	TGTGCCTGGAGTGTACCTACGGGGGGGGAGCAGTACTTC	CAWSVPTGGEQYF
many	TRBJ2-7	-	14	TRBV20-1	TGCAGTGCTAGAGACGGCAGGGCTACCTACGAGCAGTACTTC	CSARDGRATYEQYF
many	TRBJ2-3	TRBD1	15	TRBV18	TGTGCCAGCTCACCACCGGGACAGCCCACAGATACGCAGTATTTT	CASSPPGQPTDTQYF
-	TRBJ2-2	TRBD2	14	TRBV20-1	TGCAGTGCTAGAGACGGGGGAGGGGTCGGGGAGCTGTTTTTT	CSARDGGGVGELFF
many	TRBJ2-1	-	13	TRBV24-1	TGTGCCACCAGCGGGGCCAGCTACAATGAGCAGTTCTTC	CATSGASYNEQFF
many	TRBJ1-1	-	14	TRBV19	TGTGCCAGCAACCAGGGGAAAGTGAACACTGAAGCTTTCTTT	CASNQGKVNTEAFF